This TCR beta chain was captured in a study of shared clonotypes between healthy human individuals. The quantity of DNA used in unsorted PBMC replicate PCRs was approximately 270 ng, corresponding to tens of thousands of T cell genomes. This table comes from immunoSEQ multiplex PCR, and its TCRdb copy is limited to in-frame clones, with some not included. The sample records about 490,000 clones, roughly four fifths being singletons. Trimming shortened V by 4 bases and J by 8 bases, and 15 bases separated the two germline ends. Germline CDR1 reads SGDLS; CDR2 reads YYNGEE. This CDR3 is 14 amino acids long. The sample holds a few counts of this clone.

The sequencing input was PBMCs. The sequence was collected from a woman in her thirties or forties in good health. Some clones in this sample may be carry-over from other donors' samples. The rearrangement uses TRBV9 and TRBJ1-4, with D possibly TRBD1 on 6 matching bases. CDR3 in amino acids: CASSPFPGGEKLFF. The CDR3, as DNA: TGTGCCAGCAGCCCTTTCCCTGGGGGCGAAAAACTGTTTTTT. The whole variable domain, filled in from reference TRBV9 and TRBJ1-4, reads DSGVTQTPKHLITATGQRVTLRCSPRSGDLSVYWYQQSLDQGLQFLIQYYNGEERAKGNILERFSAQQFPDLHSELNLSSLELGDSALYFCASSPFPGGEKLFFGSGTQLSVL.